Described below is a single T cell receptor (beta chain) sequence and its context. The antigen remains undetermined. Read coverage stops 3 residues before the CDR3 terminus; the germline J gene supplies the remainder. This sample stems from a study of T cells in women clearing cervical HPV infection. On the study more broadly: Controls' single incident HPV16 infection cleared within 12 months without precancer. Case blood drawn at lesion detection; control blood after infection cleared. Cases' blood sampling followed lesion detection by median around 23 weeks (90 to 200). Findings of the study overall: Controls had more TRBV6-7 (about 0.16%) than cases (roughly 0.11%).

Germline V gene data show CDR1 as SGHTA and CDR2 as FQGNSA. The CDR3 is 11 residues long. TCRdb's table, derived via immunoSEQ multiplex PCR, lists solely in-frame clones and lacks some. The table lists approximately 39,000 clones. Input material: blood buffy coat. This chain joins TRBV7-2 and TRBJ2-3; unclear D gene. This TCR was recovered from a woman between 18 and 69 years old with a cervical HPV16 infection that either progressed to CIN3+ or cleared (not recorded which). The CDR3 here is CASSSGETQYF. The covered CDR3 bases are TGTGCCAGCAGCTCAGGAGAGACG.